These 22 T cell receptor beta chains share one sample of origin, sequenced in a study of tissue T cells after allogeneic stem cell transplantation. TCRdb's copy holds only in-frame clones and misses some; the assay was immunoSEQ multiplex PCR. The sample includes around 50,000 clones, about three quarters of them seen just once. The specimen sequenced was sorted cells pooled from one or two spleens. Source of these receptors: a pool of C57BL/6 mice in good health.

A remark on this clone: Mouse gene names and germline throughout. From the germline J gene comes the end of the CDR3, since the read stops 1 residue before it. This rearrangement joins TRBV4 to TRBJ2-7; TRBD2 matches 7 bases. The V gene end was trimmed by 4 bases and the J gene end by 0 bases; junction bases not matched to a gene: 3. In germline, CDR1 is LGHDT, CDR2 YNNKQL (reference sequence). The CDR3 length is 14 residues. CDR3 in amino acids: CASSLTGSSYEQYF. Partial CDR3 DNA: TGTGCCAGCAGCTTGACTGGGAGCTCCTATGAACAGTAC.

This clone was seen just once. Gene labels here are mouse ones. Read coverage stops 1 residue before the CDR3 terminus; the germline J gene supplies the remainder. The chain has TRBV3 and TRBJ2-5; 9 nucleotides line up with TRBD1. This CDR3 spans 14 amino acids. Germline CDR1 SNHLY, CDR2 FYNGKV (reference sequence). V was pared by 3 bases and J by 8 bases, with 6 bases of the junction left unmatched. Incomplete CDR3 DNA: TGTGCCAGCAGCTTGAGGACAGGGGAAGGCACCCAGTAC. The encoded protein is CASSLRTGEGTQY. The whole CDR3 protein reads CASSLRTGEGTQYF.

For this clone: Germline and genes: mouse. The missing CDR3 end, 1 residue past where the read stops, is filled in from the germline J gene. This chain uses TRBV13-2 with TRBJ1-4; weak D call: TRBD1 (5 bases). Germline V CDR1 and CDR2: NNHNN, SYGAGS (reference sequence). This CDR3 is built from 13 residues. Trimming removed 0 bases at V and 5 bases at J, with 5 bases between. Here the CDR3 reads CASGDGGNERLFF. CDR3 DNA, as far as it was read: TGTGCCAGCGGTGATGGGGGGAACGAAAGATTATTT.

With respect to this clone: Gene names follow the mouse nomenclature. The CDR3 end lies 1 residue beyond the end of the read and is filled in from the germline J gene. V and J are TRBV2 and TRBJ2-3; the D gene is possibly TRBD1 (5 bases). Germline V gives CDR1 LGHNA, CDR2 YSYQKL. Between the trimmed V and J ends, which lost 0 bases and 0 bases, there was a span of 13 bases. This CDR3 comprises 17 residues. The CDR3 loop is CASSQDEGSSSAETLYF. Partial CDR3 DNA: TGTGCCAGCAGCCAAGATGAGGGGTCTTCTAGTGCAGAAACGCTGTAT.

In regard to this clone: Gene names and germline refer to mouse. The read falls 1 residue short of the CDR3 end, and the missing part is taken from the germline J gene. This sample includes further DNA sequences coding for the same CDR3. The chain uses TRBV13-2 and TRBJ2-5, with a possible D match to TRBD1 (5 bases). V gave up 3 bases and J gave up 3 bases, with 8 bases separating them. Germline V gene sequence: CDR1 NNHNN, CDR2 SYGAGS (reference sequence). CDR3 length: 13 amino acids. Incomplete CDR3 DNA: TGTGCCAGCGGTGGGAGGGGACAAGACACCCAGTAC. The encoded protein is CASGGRGQDTQY. The entire CDR3 sequence reads CASGGRGQDTQYF.

Turning to this clone: Mouse germline and gene names are used. The read finishes 1 residue shy of the CDR3 end, and the germline J gene is used to complete it. This chain connects TRBV2 to TRBJ2-5; TRBD2 is a possible D gene (6 bases). Trimming took 0 bases from V and 3 from J, leaving 10 bases between them. CDR1 is LGHNA, CDR2 YSYQKL, per germline. CDR3 length: 15 amino acids. The CDR3 DNA, read in part, is TGTGCCAGCAGCCAAGAAGGATGGGGGCAAGACACCCAGTAC. Protein sequence: CASSQEGWGQDTQY. The whole CDR3 protein is CASSQEGWGQDTQYF.

About this clone itself: Gene names follow the mouse nomenclature. The read comes to an end 1 residue before the CDR3 does, leaving the germline J gene to fill in the end. This chain links TRBV26 with TRBJ1-5; D unresolved. V was trimmed by 3 bases and J by 1 base, leaving 4 bases between them. This CDR3 is built from 13 residues. The germline gives CDR1 KGHPV, CDR2 FQNQEV (reference sequence). The sequenced part of the CDR3 DNA is TGTGCCAGCAGTCTACAAAACAACCAGGCTCCGCTT. Its protein product is CASSLQNNQAPL. The whole CDR3 is CASSLQNNQAPLF.

To note about this clone: Germline and genes: mouse. From the germline J gene comes the end of the CDR3, since the read stops 1 residue before it. The chain carries TRBV1 and TRBJ1-1; TRBD1 is a possible D gene (6 bases). CDR1 and CDR2 (germline): NSQYPW, LRSPGD (reference sequence). The CDR3 length is 13 residues. Between the trimmed V and J ends, which lost 0 bases and 6 bases, there was a span of 8 bases. The CDR3 bases that were read are TGCACCTGCAGTGCAGATAGGACAGCAGAAGTCTTC. Protein: CTCSADRTAEVF. The entire CDR3 protein is CTCSADRTAEVFF.

Concerning this clone itself: Genes and germline are mouse. Sequencing ends 1 residue short of the CDR3 end; the germline J gene provides the rest. The V and J genes are TRBV29 and TRBJ2-2; 8 nucleotides match TRBD1. CDR3 length: 17 amino acids. The junction had 10 bases not matched to a gene; V was cut back by 4 bases and J by 3 bases. Looked up from germline, CDR1 is MSHET and CDR2 is SYDVDS. CDR3 in amino acids: CASSSLPQGADTGQLYF. CDR3 DNA (partial): TGTGCTAGCAGTTCCTTACCGCAGGGGGCAGACACCGGGCAGCTCTAC.

Concerning this clone: Gene labels here are mouse ones. The CDR3 is cut off 1 residue early in the read; its end comes from the germline J gene. This rearrangement joins TRBV13-3 to TRBJ2-5; the match to TRBD2 covers 8 bases. Germline values: CDR1 NNHDY, CDR2 SYVADS. This CDR3 is built from 15 residues. J gave up 1 base and V 2 bases, and 3 bases lay outside the gene matches. The sequenced part of the CDR3 DNA is TGTGCCAGCAGTGAATTGGGGGGGGACCAAGACACCCAGTAC. Its translation is CASSELGGDQDTQY. The whole CDR3 protein reads CASSELGGDQDTQYF.

Points on this clone: Gene names are the mouse ones. The observed sequence ends 1 residue before the CDR3 terminus, with the missing tail filled in from the germline J gene. The rearrangement joins TRBV13-2 to TRBJ2-5; tentative D call: TRBD1 (6 bases). This CDR3 is 14 amino acids long. Germline CDR1 reads NNHNN; CDR2 reads SYGAGS (reference sequence). The germline V and J ends were trimmed by 0 bases and 2 bases, with 7 bases remaining between them. The part of the CDR3 DNA that was read is TGTGCCAGCGGTGATGACAGGGTCCAAGACACCCAGTAC. This codes for CASGDDRVQDTQY. The full CDR3 protein is CASGDDRVQDTQYF.

To note about this clone: Gene names are the mouse ones. The sequence runs out 1 residue before the end of the CDR3; the remainder is reconstructed from the germline J gene. The V and J genes are TRBV13-2 and TRBJ1-2; TRBD1 agrees at 7 bases. Trimming removed 5 bases from V and 2 bases from J; junction bases left unmatched: 3. The CDR3 runs 13 residues. The V gene's germline CDR1 is NNHNN and CDR2 SYGAGS (reference sequence). CDR3 protein: CASGLQGNSDYTF. CDR3 DNA (partial): TGTGCCAGCGGCCTACAGGGGAACTCCGACTACACC.

On this clone: Genes and germline are mouse. Read data end 1 residue before the CDR3 end; the end is taken from the germline J gene. The V and J genes are TRBV13-3 and TRBJ1-2; 8 positions match TRBD1. Trimming removed 6 bases from V and 0 bases from J; junction bases left unmatched: 1. Germline V gives CDR1 NNHDY, CDR2 SYVADS. The length of the CDR3 is 13 residues. The CDR3 reads CASNRGANSDYTF. Partial CDR3 DNA: TGTGCCAGCAACAGGGGGGCAAACTCCGACTACACC.

As concerns this clone: Genes and germline come from the mouse. From the germline J gene comes the end of the CDR3, since the read stops 1 residue before it. The rearrangement joins TRBV19 to TRBJ2-1; TRBD1 agrees at 10 bases. Germline CDR1 is FNHDT and CDR2 is SITEND (reference sequence). The CDR3 consists of 14 residues. The V gene end was trimmed by 5 bases and the J gene end by 7 bases; junction bases not matched to a gene: 6. CDR3 bases read: TGTGCCAGCAGCATGGGGACAGGGGTGGCTGAGCAGTTC. Translation: CASSMGTGVAEQF. The entire CDR3 protein reads CASSMGTGVAEQFF.

For this clone: The genes are named according to mouse. The CDR3 goes on 1 residue after the read ends, and that part is filled in from the germline J gene. V usage is TRBV5 and J usage is TRBJ2-2, with 10 bases identical to TRBD2. The junction had 0 bases not matched to a gene; V was cut back by 3 bases and J by 2 bases. Germline CDR1 reads LGHNA; CDR2 reads YNLKQL (reference sequence). This CDR3 contains 15 residues. The CDR3 protein is CASSQDWGNTGQLYF. CDR3 DNA, as far as it was read: TGTGCCAGCAGCCAGGACTGGGGGAACACCGGGCAGCTCTAC.

This clone has just a few counts. Gene names refer to mouse genes. The read is 1 residue too short to cover the CDR3 end, so that end is filled in from the germline J gene. This sequence joins TRBV1 and TRBJ2-7; 10 bases fit TRBD1. Trimming at V came to 4 bases and at J to 4 bases, leaving 4 bases not matched to a gene. Germline CDR1 and CDR2: NSQYPW and LRSPGD (reference sequence). The CDR3 sequence is 14 residues long. The CDR3 DNA, read in part, is TGCACCTGCAGTGGGGACAGGGGAGGGTATGAACAGTAC. Amino acid sequence: CTCSGDRGGYEQY. The whole CDR3 reads CTCSGDRGGYEQYF.

Remarks on this clone: The junction does not match germline at one end; this may be a read error. The gene symbols are mouse symbols. The CDR3 goes on 1 residue after the read ends, and that part is filled in from the germline J gene. The J gene is TRBJ2-7, the V gene TRBV13-2; D is perhaps TRBD2 (5 bases). Germline lookup yields CDR1 NNHNN and CDR2 SYGAGS (reference sequence). The CDR3 loop spans 12 amino acids. The covered CDR3 bases are TGTGCCAGCAGTGATGTGGGGAGGGAACAGTAC. Amino acid sequence: CASSDVGREQY. The full CDR3 is CASSDVGREQYF.

This clone appeared a few times. Gene names are mouse gene names. The read halts 1 residue ahead of the CDR3 end, with the missing end drawn from the germline J gene. V and J are TRBV13-3 and TRBJ1-1; D unclear. V lost 2 bases, J lost 1 base, and 6 bases lay in between. Looked up from germline, CDR1 is NNHDY and CDR2 is SYVADS. The CDR3 extends over 13 amino acids. The sequenced CDR3 bases are TGTGCCAGCAGTGAGCGACAAAACACAGAAGTCTTC. Its protein is CASSERQNTEVF. The CDR3 in full is CASSERQNTEVFF.

As regards this clone: Genes and germline come from the mouse. The read ends 1 residue shy of where the CDR3 ends; the end is completed using the germline J gene. V gene TRBV16 combines with J gene TRBJ2-5, with D perhaps being TRBD1 or TRBD2 (5 bases each). Deletions cut 3 bases from V and 6 bases from J, with 7 bases between. The germline gives CDR1 SGHSA, CDR2 FRNQAP. This CDR3 spans 12 amino acids. The CDR3 here is CASSFRDDTQYF. The DNA read from the CDR3 is TGTGCAAGCAGCTTCCGGGACGACACCCAGTAC.

Concerning this clone itself: The germline and genes are mouse ones. The observed sequence ends 1 residue before the CDR3 terminus, with the missing tail filled in from the germline J gene. This chain uses TRBV13-2 with TRBJ1-4, with TRBD1 matching over 7 bases. From germline, CDR1 is NNHNN and CDR2 SYGAGS (reference sequence). The J segment lost 6 bases and the V segment lost 0 bases, leaving 2 bases of the junction unmatched. This CDR3 spans 14 amino acids. The CDR3 bases that were read are TGTGCCAGCGGTGATGTTACAGGGGACGAAAGATTATTT. Protein product: CASGDVTGDERLF. Given in full, the CDR3 is CASGDVTGDERLFF.

Worth noting for this clone: Genes and germline come from the mouse. Read sequence stops 1 residue before the CDR3 end, and the germline J gene provides the missing end. The V and J genes are TRBV20 and TRBJ2-3, with D possibly matching TRBD2 (5 bases). V dropped 0 bases and J dropped 0 bases, with 7 bases sitting between them. The CDR3 is 14 residues long. The germline V gene encodes CDR1 GFQATS and CDR2 STVNSAI. CDR3 DNA, as far as it was read: TGTGGTGCTAGGGAGTGGGGAAGTGCAGAAACGCTGTAT. It is translated as CGAREWGSAETLY. The CDR3 in full is CGAREWGSAETLYF.

To note about this clone: Gene names are mouse gene names. The read stops 1 residue short of the end of the CDR3; the missing end is completed from the germline J gene. The chain combines TRBV3 with TRBJ2-3, with 9 bases that match TRBD1. The ends lost 4 bases at V and 1 base at J; junction bases unmatched: 9. This CDR3 region has 17 residues. The V gene's germline CDR1 is SNHLY and CDR2 FYNGKV (reference sequence). The CDR3 protein is CASSSFDRGVGAETLYF. CDR3 DNA (partial): TGTGCCAGCAGCTCCTTTGACAGGGGGGTCGGTGCAGAAACGCTGTAT.